This T cell receptor beta chain is from a study of cytomegalovirus exposure and HLA in healthy donors. Study results and limitations: A few of the chains that were CMV-associated were confirmed in vitro to be specific for CMV antigens.

Amplification used 60 Vbeta primers and 13 Jbeta primers. Sequencing was performed with immunoSEQ multiplex PCR; in TCRdb, only in-frame clones are kept and a portion is missing. The sample lists 150,000 to 200,000 clones, roughly four fifths occurring once. CDR3 length: 15 amino acids. Trimming took off 6 bases at V and 2 bases at J, with 16 bases between the two ends. CDR1 is MNHEY and CDR2 is SVGAGI in the germline V gene. This clone was found once. Its antigen is undetermined. Source material: PBMCs. The rearrangement joins TRBV6-5 to TRBJ1-2; D call uncertain. The clonotype originates from a man in his fifties or sixties in good health and CMV-seropositive. CDR3 DNA: TGTGCCAGCAGCCACCGCCGGACGGGGAACTATGGCTACACCTTC. Translation gives CASSHRRTGNYGYTF.